These T cell receptor beta chains were read from a single sample in a study of cytomegalovirus exposure and HLA in healthy donors. The protocol was immunoSEQ multiplex PCR, while the TCRdb copy is restricted to in-frame clones and leaves out a portion. The sample contains about 210,000 clones, roughly 80% of which appear only once. Sequencing input: PBMCs. The receptors originated from a man under 40 in good health and CMV-seronegative. Both conserved end residues are part of each CDR3. A D gene is named only where the DNA matches it firmly. Clone sizes are given selectively: once, few, many, or a class where the clone is expanded.

v_call	j_call	d_call	clone_size	cdr3_nt	cdr3_aa
TRBV19	TRBJ1-1	.	.	TGTGCCAGTAGTATAGATCTGGAGACGAACACTGAAGCTTTCTTT	CASSIDLETNTEAFF
TRBV9	TRBJ1-4	.	.	TGTGCCAGCAGTCCCGAGGGTGAAAAACTGTTTTTT	CASSPEGEKLFF
TRBV18	TRBJ2-7	.	.	TGTGCCAGCTCACCACGAACAGGGTCTATTAGCTCCTACGAGCAGTACTTC	CASSPRTGSISSYEQYF
TRBV28	TRBJ1-2	TRBD1	.	TGTGCCAGCGGAAGGACAGGGCAGTCTAACTATGGCTACACCTTC	CASGRTGQSNYGYTF
TRBV7-9	TRBJ2-7	TRBD1	.	TGTGCCAGCAGCTTAACCAGACAGGGGGCCTACGAGCAGTACTTC	CASSLTRQGAYEQYF
TRBV27	TRBJ2-5	.	.	TGTGCCAGCAGTTTATCGAGGGGGGGCACGGTGGAGGAGACCCAGTACTTC	CASSLSRGGTVEETQYF
TRBV27	TRBJ1-1	.	.	TGTGCCAGCAGCCTTAAAGGGGGGAACACTGAAGCTTTCTTT	CASSLKGGNTEAFF
TRBV7-3	TRBJ2-3	TRBD1	once	TGTGCCAGCAGCCAGGACAGGGTCAGCACAGATACGCAGTATTTT	CASSQDRVSTDTQYF
TRBV6-1	TRBJ1-2	TRBD1	.	TGTGCCACCCGTACCGGGACAGGGTTCGGCGGCTACACCTTC	CATRTGTGFGGYTF
TRBV6-1	TRBJ2-7	TRBD2	.	TGTGCCAGCAGCTCACTAGCGGGGGTTGGCTACGAGCAGTACTTC	CASSSLAGVGYEQYF
TRBV7-9	TRBJ2-2	.	once	TGTGCCAGCAGCTGGAGCGGGCTAGGCGGGGAGCTGTTTTTT	CASSWSGLGGELFF
TRBV5-4	TRBJ1-2	.	few	TGTGCCAGCGTCGGCGGGGAGAGGAACTATGGCTACACCTTC	CASVGGERNYGYTF
TRBV28	TRBJ1-2	.	.	TGTGCCAGCAGTTTGTCGAACTATGGCTACACCTTC	CASSLSNYGYTF
TRBV19	TRBJ1-2	.	.	TGTGCCAGTAGCGTTCCGGGGTCTGGCTACACCTTC	CASSVPGSGYTF
TRBV4-3	TRBJ1-3	TRBD1	.	TGCGCCAGCAGCCAAGATCACGGTGCCGGCGGGACAGGGAATCCCTCTGGAAACACCATATATTTT	CASSQDHGAGGTGNPSGNTIYF
TRBV7-2	TRBJ2-1	TRBD1	.	TGTGCCAGCAGCTACAGACAGGGATATAACAATGAGCAGTTCTTC	CASSYRQGYNNEQFF
TRBV6-6	TRBJ2-7	TRBD1	.	TGTGCCAGCAGCTCGGGACAGGTGACCTACGAGCAGTACTTC	CASSSGQVTYEQYF
TRBV2	TRBJ2-2	.	.	TGTGCCAGCAGAGGGGGGGTGCTCGGGGAGCTGTTTTTT	CASRGGVLGELFF
TRBV7-2	TRBJ2-5	TRBD2	.	TGTGCCAGCAGCGTACTAGCGGGGAAGACCCAGTACTTC	CASSVLAGKTQYF
TRBV19	TRBJ2-7	TRBD2	once	TGTGCCAGTAGTAAACCGGGACTAGCGGGGGTCGAGCAGTACTTC	CASSKPGLAGVEQYF
TRBV27	TRBJ2-3	TRBD2	.	TGTGCCAGCAGTTTCACGTATACTAGCGGGCAGTATTTT	CASSFTYTSGQYF
TRBV14	TRBJ2-3	.	once	TGTGCCAGCAGCCAAGGACGGCGGGGGCTCACAGATACGCAGTATTTT	CASSQGRRGLTDTQYF
TRBV4-1	TRBJ1-2	.	.	TGCGCCAGCAGGACCCATGGAGGGGAATATGGCTACACCTTC	CASRTHGGEYGYTF
TRBV5-6	TRBJ1-5	TRBD1	.	TGTGCCAGCAGCTTACAGGGGGAGGATAGGCCCCAGCATTTT	CASSLQGEDRPQHF
TRBV5-1	TRBJ2-7	TRBD1	.	TGCGCCAGCAGCTTGGGGCGGACAGGGGTAGAGCAGTACTTC	CASSLGRTGVEQYF
TRBV27	TRBJ2-3	TRBD1	.	TGTGCCAGCAGTCCGCTCAGGGGGGATACGCAGTATTTT	CASSPLRGDTQYF
TRBV12-5	TRBJ2-2	TRBD2	.	TGTGCTAGTGGTTTAATGGTTAGCGGGGGCACCGGGGAGCTGTTTTTT	CASGLMVSGGTGELFF
TRBV5-6	TRBJ2-7	.	.	TGTGCCAGCAGCTTCCGACCGGGCTCCTACGAGCAGTACTTC	CASSFRPGSYEQYF
TRBV6-1	TRBJ2-3	.	.	TGTGCCAGCAGTGTATCGGGACATACTTCCACAGATACGCAGTATTTT	CASSVSGHTSTDTQYF
TRBV11-2	TRBJ1-5	.	.	TGTGCCAGCAGCCGAGGTGACGGGGGGCACCAGCATTTT	CASSRGDGGHQHF
TRBV10-2	TRBJ1-4	.	.	TGCGCCAGCAGTGTTGTCCAGGGAGGAGAAAAACTGTTTTTT	CASSVVQGGEKLFF
TRBV6-5	TRBJ1-5	.	once	TGTGCCAGCAGCCAGGGAATCGGCAATCAGCCCCAGCATTTT	CASSQGIGNQPQHF
TRBV13	TRBJ2-5	.	.	TGTGCCAGCAGCTTGTCAGGAATTGGAGAGACCCAGTACTTC	CASSLSGIGETQYF
TRBV15	TRBJ1-4	TRBD1	.	TGTGCCACCAGCAACGACAGGGAATCCGATGAAAAACTGTTTTTT	CATSNDRESDEKLFF
TRBV5-1	TRBJ2-3	TRBD1	.	TGCGCCAGCAGCTTGCCCAGGACAGGTAGCACAGATACGCAGTATTTT	CASSLPRTGSTDTQYF
TRBV9	TRBJ1-2	TRBD1	once	TGTGCCAGCAGCTCTCGAACAGGGGGCGGCTACACCTTC	CASSSRTGGGYTF
TRBV19	TRBJ2-5	TRBD1	.	TGTGCCACCGCCCGGACAGGGTCCGAGACCCAGTACTTC	CATARTGSETQYF
TRBV6-1	TRBJ2-5	TRBD2	once	TGTGCCAGCAGGGAACGACTAGCGGGGGGGCTAGAGACCCAGTACTTC	CASRERLAGGLETQYF
TRBV7-2	TRBJ1-5	TRBD1	.	TGTGCCAGCAGCCCGACAGGGGGCAATCAGCCCCAGCATTTT	CASSPTGGNQPQHF
TRBV4-3	TRBJ2-1	TRBD2	few	TGCGCCAGCAGCCTCTCAAGCGGGGTCTCCTACAATGAGCAGTTCTTC	CASSLSSGVSYNEQFF
TRBV23-1	TRBJ2-7	.	.	TGCGCCAGCAGTCAATCGCTTCTCCGAGAGGGAAGCCTCAAACCCTACGAGCAGTACTTC	CASSQSLLREGSLKPYEQYF
TRBV7-2	TRBJ2-5	TRBD1	.	TGTGCCAGCGGACAGGGGGAGACCCAGTACTTC	CASGQGETQYF
TRBV15	TRBJ1-2	TRBD1	once	TGTGCCACCAGCAGAGAGGGCCTGTTGACAGGGGAATCCTTAGCTAACTATGGCTACACCTTC	CATSREGLLTGESLANYGYTF
TRBV7-9	TRBJ1-2	TRBD1	.	TGTGCCAGCAGTTTCGATGCCGGGACAGGGGGCGTTGGCTACACCTTC	CASSFDAGTGGVGYTF
TRBV6-1	TRBJ1-2	.	.	TGTGCCAGCAGTGAAGTAACAGGGTATGGCTACACCTTC	CASSEVTGYGYTF
TRBV9	TRBJ1-2	.	.	TGTGCCAGCAGCGTTGACAGCTATGGCTACACCTTC	CASSVDSYGYTF
TRBV25-1	TRBJ1-2	.	.	TGTGCCAGCAGTGACGACTATGGCTACACCTTC	CASSDDYGYTF
TRBV5-1	TRBJ2-1	TRBD2	.	TGCGCCAGCAAGCGAGCGGGGCTTTACAATGAGCAGTTCTTC	CASKRAGLYNEQFF
TRBV7-5	TRBJ2-7	.	.	TGTGCCGGGGGAGCCGGGACAGGATTCTACGAGCAGTACTTC	CAGGAGTGFYEQYF
TRBV7-9	TRBJ2-7	.	.	TGTGCCAGCAGCTTAGATACGCGGACAAGAGAGCAGTACTTC	CASSLDTRTREQYF